The 32 T cell receptor beta chains in this list originate from one sample, sequenced in a study of T cell responses to AZD1222 COVID-19 vaccine. Repertoires were generated with immunoSEQ multiplex PCR, while TCRdb's copy carries only in-frame clones and drops some. This sample has around 200,000 clones; 88% occur once, and the top ten carry roughly 8%. Sequenced here: peripheral blood, sampled on day 0 of AZD1222 vaccination. These receptors came from an adult in good health.

The genes are TRBV19 and TRBJ1-1; the D is unclear. The CDR3 runs to 12 residues. V lost 3 bases to trimming and J lost 10 bases, with 12 bases between them. The germline V gene has CDR1 LNHDA and CDR2 SQIVND (reference sequence). The CDR3 protein is CASSMGGVLAFF. CDR3 coding DNA: TGTGCCAGTAGTATGGGCGGGGTGTTAGCTTTCTTT.

The CDR3 DNA sequence: TGTGCCAGCAGCCATTTGGGGGGGACAGTCCATTTCATGAACACTGAAGCTTTCTTT. Encoded protein: CASSHLGGTVHFMNTEAFF. The chain is built from TRBV3-1 (or the pseudogene TRBV3-2) and TRBJ1-1; TRBD1 aligns across 7 bases. The CDR3 length is 19 residues. Germline assignment: CDR1 LGHDT and CDR2 YNNKEL (reference sequence). Trimming removed 3 bases from V and 0 bases from J; junction bases left unmatched: 16.

The J gene is TRBJ2-3, the V gene TRBV29-1, with 7 bases that match TRBD2. V gave up 0 bases and J gave up 3 bases; unmatched junction bases: 12. This CDR3 has 17 residues. The germline CDR1 and CDR2 sequences are SQVTM and ANQGSEA. In DNA, the CDR3 is TGCAGCGTTGAAGACCCCCTAGGGAGGGGAGGTACAGATACGCAGTATTTT. This translates into CSVEDPLGRGGTDTQYF.

The rearrangement links TRBV11-3 to TRBJ2-1, with 9 positions matching TRBD1. The V gene's germline CDR1 is SGHNT and CDR2 YENEEA. V was clipped by 4 bases and J by 5 bases; unmatched bases: 6. The CDR3 has 15 residues. CDR3 nucleotides: TGTGCCAGCAGCTCTCCCGGACAGGGGAACAATGAGCAGTTCTTC. Translating it yields CASSSPGQGNNEQFF.

CDR3 sequence reads: CASSYRVTGELFF. The CDR3 nucleotides read TGTGCCAGCAGTTACAGGGTAACCGGGGAGCTGTTTTTT. V is TRBV6-2 or TRBV6-3 and J is TRBJ2-2; D not resolved. Trimming stripped 2 bases from V and 5 bases from J, with 6 bases between. Germline lookup yields CDR1 MNHEY and CDR2 SVGEGT. The CDR3 totals 13 residues.

The J gene is TRBJ2-5, the V gene TRBV2; TRBD1 aligns across 8 bases. Germline CDR1 and CDR2: SNHLY and FYNNEI. V was clipped by 10 bases and J by 5 bases; unmatched bases: 9. CDR3 length: 13 amino acids. The CDR3 loop is CATGTGPMETQYF. CDR3 DNA: TGTGCCACCGGGACAGGACCAATGGAGACCCAGTACTTC. Full variable domain (rest looked up from reference TRBV2 and TRBJ2-5): EPEVTQTPSHQVTQMGQEVILRCVPISNHLYFYWYRQILGQKVEFLVSFYNNEISEKSEIFDDQFSVERPDGSNFTLKIRSTKLEDSAMYFCATGTGPMETQYFGPGTRLLVL.

J is TRBJ1-5 and V is TRBV30; 7 bases map to TRBD1. J was trimmed by 7 bases and V by 3 bases; bases with no gene match: 6. This CDR3 has 13 residues. Germline V lookup: CDR1 GTSNPN, CDR2 SVGIG (reference sequence). The CDR3 DNA reads as TGTGCCTGGAGGAGCCGGGACAGCCAGCCCCAGCATTTT. Translating it yields CAWRSRDSQPQHF.

The chain is built from TRBV5-6 and TRBJ2-5, with 7 positions matching TRBD2. In germline, CDR1 is SGHDT, CDR2 YYEEEE. Trimming at V came to 6 bases and at J to 5 bases, leaving 4 bases not matched to a gene. This CDR3 is built from 12 residues. For the CDR3, the DNA is TGTGCCAGCATGGGCGGGGGTGAGACCCAGTACTTC. It codes for CASMGGGETQYF.

The CDR3: CAIRTTGLGNEQFF. The CDR3 DNA follows: TGTGCCATCAGGACAACAGGGCTGGGCAATGAGCAGTTCTTC. The V gene is TRBV10-3, the J gene TRBJ2-1; D may be TRBD1 (6 bases). Germline assignment: CDR1 ENHRY and CDR2 SYGVKD. V was trimmed by 6 bases and J by 6 bases, leaving 15 bases between them. The CDR3 runs 14 residues.

The chain joins TRBV6-2 or TRBV6-3 to TRBJ2-7; no clear D gene. The CDR3 has 12 amino acids. Germline V CDR1 and CDR2: MNHEY, SVGEGT. V was pared by 0 bases and J by 3 bases, with 3 bases between. CDR3 sequence: CASSYSVYEQYF. The DNA of the CDR3 is TGTGCCAGCAGTTACTCAGTCTACGAGCAGTACTTC.

This clone was seen more than once but under ten times. The V call is TRBV7-2, the J call TRBJ1-4; no reliable D call. Germline-derived CDR1 and CDR2 are SGHTA and FQGNSA. V gave up 0 bases and J gave up 12 bases, with 20 bases separating them. This CDR3 is built from 16 residues. CDR3 sequence (DNA): TGTGCCAGCAGCTTAGCGAGAACGGGCCCGGGGAAGGAACTGTTTTTT. As protein: CASSLARTGPGKELFF.

V usage is TRBV30 and J usage is TRBJ2-1; maybe TRBD2 (7 bases). The CDR3 runs to 13 residues. Germline V gives CDR1 GTSNPN, CDR2 SVGIG (reference sequence). Deletions cut 8 bases from V and 2 bases from J, with 13 bases between. CDR3 nucleotide sequence: TGTGCCCGGGCGGGGGCCCCCTACAATGAGCAGTTCTTC. Amino acid sequence: CARAGAPYNEQFF.

This rearrangement joins TRBV2 to TRBJ1-1, with D possibly being TRBD1 (5 bases). Germline V gene lookup returns CDR1 SNHLY and CDR2 FYNNEI. The CDR3 sequence is 13 residues long. V was pared by 6 bases and J by 1 base, with 9 bases between. The CDR3 DNA reads TGTGCCAGCAGCGGACACCGGAACACTGAAGCTTTCTTT. Translation gives CASSGHRNTEAFF.

The rearrangement uses TRBV30 and TRBJ2-2; D possibly corresponds to TRBD1 (6 bases). V lost 2 bases, J lost 5 bases, and 12 bases lay in between. This CDR3 has 14 amino acids. Germline V gene sequence: CDR1 GTSNPN, CDR2 SVGIG (reference sequence). CDR3 DNA: TGTGCCTGGAGTAGGGCCAGGGGAACCGGGGAGCTGTTTTTT. This sequence encodes CAWSRARGTGELFF.

The chain links TRBV18 to TRBJ1-2, with D unclear. This CDR3 has 18 residues. CDR1 is KGHSH and CDR2 is LQKENI in the germline V gene. V lost 3 bases and J 0 bases, leaving 20 bases between the germline ends. CDR3 nucleotide sequence: TGTGCCAGCTCACCCACGAGGCAGACAACCTCCGCTAACTATGGCTACACCTTC. The encoded protein is CASSPTRQTTSANYGYTF. Variable domain in full (rest from reference TRBV18 and TRBJ1-2): NAGVMQNPRHLVRRRGQEARLRCSPMKGHSHVYWYRQLPEEGLKFMVYLQKENIIDESGMPKERFSAEFPKEGPSILRIQQVVRGDSAAYFCASSPTRQTTSANYGYTFGSGTRLTVV.

The chain is built from TRBV10-2 and TRBJ2-1, with a tentative D call TRBD2 (5 bases). Trimming took off 0 bases at V and 12 bases at J, with 15 bases between the two ends. The CDR3 consists of 14 residues. Germline CDR1 is WSHSY and CDR2 is SAAADI. The CDR3 DNA reads as TGCGCCAGCAGTGAGTCTTATAGAGGGCCGTTGCAGTTCTTC. Amino acids: CASSESYRGPLQFF.

The CDR3 DNA reads as TGTGCCAGCAGCCAAGTTCCGGAGGGGGAGCAGTACTTC. Amino acid sequence: CASSQVPEGEQYF. This rearrangement joins TRBV14 to TRBJ2-7; D perhaps matches TRBD2 (6 bases). The CDR3 covers 13 residues. V was cut by 1 base and J by 7 bases, with 11 bases left in between. Germline V gene data show CDR1 as SGHDN and CDR2 as FVKESK.

This clone was recorded a few times. The V and J genes are TRBV25-1 and TRBJ1-6; 9 bases map to TRBD1. The germline V gene encodes CDR1 MGHDK and CDR2 SYGVNS. With 3 bases clipped from V and 6 bases from J, the junction kept 3 bases outside the gene matches. This CDR3 is built from 15 residues. The CDR3 is CASSESQGANSPLHF. The CDR3 DNA reads TGTGCCAGCAGTGAGTCACAGGGGGCTAATTCACCCCTCCACTTT.

The chain recombines TRBV6-5 with TRBJ2-7; a weak D match, TRBD1 (6 bases). Per the germline V gene, CDR1 is MNHEY and CDR2 is SVGAGI. The CDR3 is made up of 14 amino acids. V was trimmed by 8 bases and J by 3 bases, leaving 17 bases between them. The CDR3: CASALRLDSYEQYF. Here the CDR3 DNA reads TGTGCCAGCGCTTTACGTTTGGACAGCTACGAGCAGTACTTC.

The sample holds a few counts of this clone. This rearrangement joins TRBV6-5 to TRBJ2-1, with 7 bases that match TRBD2. Losses at the gene ends were 8 bases for V and 0 bases for J; bases not matched to a gene: 7. This CDR3 is built from 15 residues. Germline CDR1 MNHEY, CDR2 SVGAGI. CDR3 protein: CASGMGGGSYNEQFF. The CDR3 DNA is TGTGCCAGCGGTATGGGGGGGGGCTCCTACAATGAGCAGTTCTTC.

The chain has TRBV18 and TRBJ2-7; 10 nucleotides align to TRBD1. The V gene end was trimmed by 3 bases and the J gene end by 4 bases; junction bases not matched to a gene: 9. Germline V gene sequence: CDR1 KGHSH, CDR2 LQKENI. The CDR3 contains 16 residues. The CDR3 loop is CASSPPTGQGRYEQYF. For the CDR3, the DNA is TGTGCCAGCTCACCGCCCACGGGACAGGGGAGATACGAGCAGTACTTC.

This clone showed up just a few times. The rearrangement joins TRBV5-4 to TRBJ1-1; no firm D call. This CDR3 has 15 amino acids. CDR1 and CDR2 (germline): SGHNT, YYREEE (reference sequence). Trimming took off 0 bases at V and 0 bases at J, with 9 bases between the two ends. The CDR3 nucleotides read TGTGCCAGCAGCTTGGACAAGGCCATGAACACTGAAGCTTTCTTT. Its translation: CASSLDKAMNTEAFF. Full variable domain (outside the CDR3, taken from reference TRBV5-4 and TRBJ1-1): ETGVTQSPTHLIKTRGQQVTLRCSSQSGHNTVSWYQQALGQGPQFIFQYYREEENGRGNFPPRFSGLQFPNYSSELNVNALELDDSALYLCASSLDKAMNTEAFFGQGTRLTVV.

V is TRBV7-9 and J is TRBJ2-2, with D tentatively TRBD2 (6 bases). CDR3 length: 17 residues. V lost 5 bases and J lost 3, with 19 bases in between. In germline, CDR1 is SEHNR, CDR2 FQNEAQ (reference sequence). Written as DNA, the CDR3 is TGTGCCAGCAGCATGGGCGGGGTCAGGGTCCACACCGGGGAGCTGTTTTTT. Residues: CASSMGGVRVHTGELFF.

The chain joins TRBV5-6 to TRBJ2-3; D is uncertain. Per the germline V gene, CDR1 is SGHDT and CDR2 is YYEEEE. V was pared by 4 bases and J by 4 bases, with 10 bases between. CDR3 size: 13 residues. The CDR3 region is CASSVGVADTQYF. For the CDR3, the DNA is TGTGCCAGCAGCGTGGGCGTTGCAGATACGCAGTATTTT.

The chain couples TRBV4-1 to TRBJ1-2, with 7 bases matching TRBD1. The CDR3 is 15 amino acids. CDR1 is MGHRA and CDR2 is YSYEKL in the germline V gene. V lost 5 bases, J lost 3 bases, and 9 bases stayed unmatched. CDR3 in amino acids: CASSVPDRDDYGYTF. As DNA, the CDR3 is TGCGCCAGCAGCGTACCAGACAGGGATGACTATGGCTACACCTTC.

The chain links TRBV4-3 to TRBJ2-7, with D uncertain. Germline V gene lookup returns CDR1 LGHNA and CDR2 YSLEER. V lost 0 bases and J 0 bases, leaving 3 bases between the germline ends. The CDR3 consists of 13 residues. In DNA, the CDR3 is TGCGCCAGCAGCCAAGATCTCTCCTACGAGCAGTACTTC. Its protein is CASSQDLSYEQYF.

V gene TRBV5-1 combines with J gene TRBJ1-4; 7 nucleotides line up with TRBD1. The CDR3 extends over 14 amino acids. CDR1 and CDR2 (germline): SGHRS, YFSETQ. The J segment lost 5 bases and the V segment lost 5 bases, leaving 6 bases of the junction unmatched. The CDR3 here is CASSGQASNEKLFF. The DNA of the CDR3 is TGCGCCAGCAGTGGACAGGCCTCCAATGAAAAACTGTTTTTT.

This sequence joins TRBV12-3 or TRBV12-4 and TRBJ1-5; D may be TRBD1 (5 bases). V shed 6 bases and J shed 4 bases, with 10 bases lying between them. The CDR3 consists of 13 residues. The CDR3 sequence is CASSPRQNQPQHF. CDR3 sequence (DNA): TGTGCCAGCAGCCCGAGACAGAATCAGCCCCAGCATTTT.

This clone was observed once. The chain has TRBV19 and TRBJ1-2, with D unresolved. The length of the CDR3 is 12 residues. Looked up from germline, CDR1 is LNHDA and CDR2 is SQIVND (reference sequence). V was cut by 11 bases and J by 3 bases, with 13 bases left in between. Here the CDR3 reads CALWSDHYGYTF. In nucleotides, the CDR3 is TGTGCCCTTTGGTCCGACCACTATGGCTACACCTTC. Complete variable domain (other parts from reference TRBV19 and TRBJ1-2): DGGITQSPKYLFRKEGQNVTLSCEQNLNHDAMYWYRQDPGQGLRLIYYSQIVNDFQKGDIAEGYSVSREKKESFPLTVTSAQKNPTAFYLCALWSDHYGYTFGSGTRLTVV.

The chain couples TRBV6-2 or TRBV6-3 to TRBJ1-6, with D perhaps TRBD1 (5 bases). Germline V lookup: CDR1 MNHEY, CDR2 SVGEGT. There are 12 residues in the CDR3. Between the trimmed V and J ends, which lost 2 bases and 10 bases, there was a span of 6 bases. The CDR3 DNA follows: TGTGCCAGCAGTTACGGGGGATCACCCCTCCACTTT. Its protein product is CASSYGGSPLHF.

J is TRBJ2-5 and V is TRBV5-4; D is uncertain. Per the germline V gene, CDR1 is SGHNT and CDR2 is YYREEE (reference sequence). V was trimmed by 0 bases and J by 2 bases, leaving 11 bases between them. This CDR3 contains 15 residues. CDR3 in amino acids: CASSLGRPGQETQYF. CDR3 sequence (DNA): TGTGCCAGCAGCTTGGGGCGGCCAGGACAAGAGACCCAGTACTTC.

This clone was counted once. This chain uses TRBV6-5 with TRBJ1-5, with TRBD1 identical over 8 bases. This CDR3 has 14 amino acids. The germline V gene has CDR1 MNHEY and CDR2 SVGAGI. V trimming: 6 bases; J trimming: 6 bases; junction bases outside the gene matches: 7. CDR3 amino acids: CASRPQGGVQPQHF. In nucleotides, the CDR3 is TGTGCCAGCAGACCACAGGGGGGAGTTCAGCCCCAGCATTTT.